These 27 T cell receptor beta chains came from one sample sequenced in a study of shared clonotypes between healthy human individuals. Some clones are missing from TCRdb's copy, which holds only in-frame ones; the method was immunoSEQ multiplex PCR. The sample lists around 1.9 million clones; about 93% were seen once. Naive-designated CD8 cells lacked CD45RO, were positively enriched for CCR7, and omitted terminally differentiated effector memory CD45RA+ cells. The sequenced sample consisted of naive CD8+ T cells from PBMCs. These receptor sequences come from a man aged 18 to 30 in good health. Some clones in this sample may be carry-over from other donors' samples.

This clone has just a few counts. This sequence joins TRBV19 and TRBJ1-3, with a weak D call TRBD1 (6 bases). V was pared by 5 bases and J by 4 bases, with 12 bases between. There are 14 residues in the CDR3. CDR1 is LNHDA, CDR2 SQIVND, per germline (reference sequence). The CDR3 nucleotides are TGTGCCAGTAGTGACAGGCCTTTCGGAAACACCATATATTTT. Its protein product is CASSDRPFGNTIYF.

With regard to this clone: Other DNA sequences from this sample encode an identical CDR3 as well. The CDR3 DNA is TGTGCCAGCAGCTTAGACCGGGGGGAGACCCAGTACTTC. Protein: CASSLDRGETQYF. The genes are TRBV11-2 and TRBJ2-5; D possibly corresponds to TRBD2 (6 bases). Germline V gene data show CDR1 as SGHAT and CDR2 as FQNNGV. With 0 bases removed from V and 5 bases from J, the gap between germline ends came to 7 bases. There are 13 residues in the CDR3.

The gene calls are TRBV7-6 and TRBJ2-3; 7 bases fit TRBD1. V was pared by 5 bases and J by 0 bases, with 5 bases of the junction left unmatched. The CDR3 consists of 15 residues. Per germline, CDR1 SGHVS and CDR2 FNYEAQ. The CDR3 DNA sequence: TGTGCCAGCAGCCCCAGGGACAGTAGCACAGATACGCAGTATTTT. This codes for CASSPRDSSTDTQYF. Complete variable domain (other parts from reference TRBV7-6 and TRBJ2-3): GAGVSQSPRYKVTKRGQDVALRCDPISGHVSLYWYRQALGQGPEFLTYFNYEAQQDKSGLPNDRFSAERPEGSISTLTIQRTEQRDSAMYRCASSPRDSSTDTQYFGPGTRLTVL.

J is TRBJ2-1 and V is TRBV7-2; 8 bases map to TRBD2. CDR3 length: 17 residues. Germline assignment: CDR1 SGHTA and CDR2 FQGNSA. After removal of 2 bases from V and 10 bases from J, the junction contained 16 bases not matched to a gene. This CDR3 is CASSLPAGTRYSSEQFF. The CDR3 coding sequence is TGTGCCAGCAGCTTACCAGCCGGGACTAGGTATTCCTCGGAGCAGTTCTTC.

This chain connects TRBV27 to TRBJ1-1, with TRBD1 matching 9 bases. The germline V gene has CDR1 MNHEY and CDR2 SMNVEV (reference sequence). CDR3 length: 17 amino acids. J was trimmed by 5 bases and V by 3 bases; bases with no gene match: 13. CDR3 residues: CASSFQNLRDRETEAFF. In nucleotides, the CDR3 is TGTGCCAGCAGTTTCCAGAATCTCCGGGACAGGGAGACTGAAGCTTTCTTT.

The genes are TRBV19 and TRBJ1-1; 7 nucleotides line up with TRBD1. The CDR3 contains 17 residues. After removal of 1 base from V and 0 bases from J, the junction contained 8 bases not matched to a gene. Germline V lookup: CDR1 LNHDA, CDR2 SQIVND (reference sequence). The CDR3: CASSIVVGTDMNTEAFF. The CDR3 nucleotides are TGTGCCAGTAGTATAGTCGTGGGGACAGACATGAACACTGAAGCTTTCTTT.

The rearrangement joins TRBV28 to TRBJ1-2, with D tentatively TRBD1 (5 bases). Trimming shortened V by 1 base and J by 2 bases, and 11 bases separated the two germline ends. This CDR3 has 15 amino acids. Germline V gene data show CDR1 as MDHEN and CDR2 as SYDVKM. CDR3 amino acids: CASSLFGARNYGYTF. In DNA form, the CDR3 reads TGTGCCAGCAGTTTATTCGGGGCGCGCAACTATGGCTACACCTTC.

V gene TRBV28 combines with J gene TRBJ2-1; TRBD2 is a possible D gene (5 bases). The CDR3 totals 17 residues. V dropped 2 bases and J dropped 2 bases, with 16 bases sitting between them. In germline, CDR1 is MDHEN, CDR2 SYDVKM. CDR3 in amino acids: CASSLRVWERPYNEQFF. The CDR3 nucleotides are TGTGCCAGCAGTTTACGAGTGTGGGAGCGACCCTACAATGAGCAGTTCTTC.

The chain carries TRBV7-9 and TRBJ2-7; D may correspond to TRBD1 or TRBD2 (6 bases each). The CDR3 is made up of 15 amino acids. From germline, CDR1 is SEHNR and CDR2 FQNEAQ (reference sequence). Trimming removed 7 bases at V and 2 bases at J, with 18 bases between. The CDR3 loop is CASNIGGGQTYEQYF. CDR3 nucleotide sequence: TGTGCCAGCAACATAGGAGGGGGGCAGACCTACGAGCAGTACTTC. Variable domain in full (rest from reference TRBV7-9 and TRBJ2-7): DTGVSQNPRHKITKRGQNVTFRCDPISEHNRLYWYRQTLGQGPEFLTYFQNEAQLEKSRLLSDRFSAERPKGSFSTLEIQRTEQGDSAMYLCASNIGGGQTYEQYFGPGTRLTVT.

The genes are TRBV11-2 and TRBJ2-5; 8 bases line up with TRBD1. V gave up 1 base and J gave up 4 bases; unmatched junction bases: 5. The CDR3 consists of 15 residues. Germline CDR1 SGHAT, CDR2 FQNNGV. For the CDR3, the DNA is TGTGCCAGCAGCTTAGGAGGGGACAGGTCAGAGACCCAGTACTTC. Encoded protein: CASSLGGDRSETQYF.

A remark on this clone: Other DNA sequences in this specimen translate into the identical CDR3. The chain couples TRBV9 to TRBJ2-7, with 7 bases matching TRBD1. V lost 2 bases to trimming and J lost 2 bases; unmatched junction nucleotides: 4. The germline CDR1 and CDR2 sequences are SGDLS and YYNGEE. CDR3 size: 14 residues. The CDR3, as DNA: TGTGCCAGCAGCGTGGGACAGATTACCTACGAGCAGTACTTC. Its translation is CASSVGQITYEQYF.

This clone came up once. The chain employs TRBV4-1 and TRBJ2-7; 7 bases match TRBD2. From germline, CDR1 is MGHRA and CDR2 YSYEKL. Unmatched junction bases numbered 10, after V lost 4 bases and J lost 1 base. The CDR3 consists of 16 residues. CDR3 bases: TGCGCCAGCAGCCCGGGACTACCGGGGGGATCCTACGAGCAGTACTTC. Amino acids: CASSPGLPGGSYEQYF.

A word on this clone: Other DNA sequences in the same sample also yield this CDR3. The rearrangement uses TRBV27 and TRBJ2-4, with TRBD1 identical over 11 bases. The V gene's germline CDR1 is MNHEY and CDR2 SMNVEV (reference sequence). The V segment lost 5 bases and the J segment 6 bases; nucleotides outside the gene matches: 3. The CDR3 covers 14 residues. CDR3 DNA sequence: TGTGCCAGCAGTCCTGGGACAGGGGGAAACATTCAGTACTTC. Translation gives CASSPGTGGNIQYF.

This clone was observed a few times. The chain couples TRBV28 to TRBJ1-4; 7 bases match TRBD1. Germline lookup yields CDR1 MDHEN and CDR2 SYDVKM. CDR3 length: 15 amino acids. V shed 8 bases and J 4 bases; nucleotides not matched to a gene: 10. The CDR3 DNA sequence: TGTGCCAGCGTCAACCAGGGACAGAATAATGAAAAACTGTTTTTT. Its protein product is CASVNQGQNNEKLFF.

The rearrangement joins TRBV19 to TRBJ2-5, with TRBD1 identical over 8 bases. This CDR3 is 14 amino acids long. V shed 5 bases, J shed 5 bases, and the junction held 7 bases outside the gene matches. Germline CDR1 LNHDA, CDR2 SQIVND (reference sequence). The CDR3: CASSPRTGKETQYF. In DNA, the CDR3 is TGTGCCAGTAGTCCCCGGACAGGGAAGGAGACCCAGTACTTC.

This clone was seen a single time. V gene TRBV18 combines with J gene TRBJ2-6; 7 bases match TRBD2. The CDR3 has 18 residues. The V gene end was trimmed by 5 bases and the J gene end by 6 bases; junction bases not matched to a gene: 16. Germline V gene data show CDR1 as KGHSH and CDR2 as LQKENI. The CDR3 DNA is TGTGCCAGCTCAACGGGAGGCCCTCTAAGGGGTATGGCCAACGTCCTGACTTTC. Translation: CASSTGGPLRGMANVLTF.

This chain joins TRBV19 and TRBJ1-1; the D is unclear. V was pared by 3 bases and J by 4 bases, with 18 bases between. This CDR3 region has 16 residues. The germline gives CDR1 LNHDA, CDR2 SQIVND (reference sequence). CDR3 protein: CASSIAMAGLGTEAFF. In nucleotides, the CDR3 is TGTGCCAGTAGTATCGCCATGGCGGGGTTAGGCACTGAAGCTTTCTTT.

This sequence joins TRBV9 and TRBJ2-7; 7 positions agree with TRBD1. The CDR3 is 14 amino acids. Germline V gives CDR1 SGDLS, CDR2 YYNGEE. V shed 1 base and J 2 bases; nucleotides not matched to a gene: 3. The CDR3 DNA reads as TGTGCCAGCAGCGTATCTCAGGGGGCCTACGAGCAGTACTTC. The encoded protein is CASSVSQGAYEQYF.

CDR3 sequence: CASSQDRGKSYNEQFF. In DNA, the CDR3 is TGCGCCAGCAGCCAAGATCGCGGGAAGTCCTACAATGAGCAGTTCTTC. This chain connects TRBV4-3 to TRBJ2-1; D may be TRBD2 (6 bases). V was clipped by 0 bases and J by 1 base, with 10 bases between them. The germline CDR1 and CDR2 sequences are LGHNA and YSLEER. The CDR3 is made up of 16 amino acids.

The chain recombines TRBV5-1 with TRBJ2-7; 11 nucleotides match TRBD1. CDR3 size: 15 residues. CDR1 is SGHRS and CDR2 is YFSETQ in the germline V gene. V dropped 3 bases and J dropped 4; count of bases not matched to a gene: 6. The CDR3 is CASSSGTGGRYEQYF. CDR3 coding DNA: TGCGCCAGCAGCTCGGGGACAGGGGGGAGGTACGAGCAGTACTTC. The whole variable domain, remainder taken from reference TRBV5-1 and TRBJ2-7, is KAGVTQTPRYLIKTRGQQVTLSCSPISGHRSVSWYQQTPGQGLQFLFEYFSETQRNKGNFPGRFSGRQFSNSRSEMNVSTLELGDSALYLCASSSGTGGRYEQYFGPGTRLTVT.

A single count supports this clone. This specimen includes other DNA sequences encoding the same CDR3. The chain employs TRBV18 and TRBJ2-6; TRBD1 or TRBD2 may be the D gene (5 bases each). CDR3 length equals 15 residues. V was clipped by 2 bases and J by 0 bases, with 5 bases between them. Looked up from germline, CDR1 is KGHSH and CDR2 is LQKENI. Here the CDR3 reads CASSPGGSGANVLTF. CDR3 bases: TGTGCCAGCTCACCAGGGGGCTCTGGGGCCAACGTCCTGACTTTC.

V is TRBV27 and J is TRBJ2-7; possibly TRBD1 for D (5 bases). V lost 0 bases and J lost 4, with 13 bases in between. The CDR3 runs 15 residues. The germline V gene has CDR1 MNHEY and CDR2 SMNVEV (reference sequence). The DNA of the CDR3 is TGTGCCAGCAGTTTATCCCAGGGCATAGTATACGAGCAGTACTTC. Its translation: CASSLSQGIVYEQYF.

This sequence joins TRBV27 and TRBJ2-3, with D perhaps being TRBD1 or TRBD2 (6 bases each). Germline loops: CDR1 MNHEY, CDR2 SMNVEV (reference sequence). The CDR3 loop spans 13 amino acids. Between the trimmed V and J ends, which lost 2 bases and 9 bases, there was a span of 12 bases. The CDR3 coding sequence is TGTGCCAGCAGTTTAAGGGGGGCGGGCACGCAGTATTTT. Translation gives CASSLRGAGTQYF.

On this clone itself: Other DNA variants within this sample encode the same CDR3. The CDR3 loop is CASSWGNEQFF. CDR3 bases: TGTGCCAGCAGTTGGGGAAATGAGCAGTTCTTC. The gene calls are TRBV27 and TRBJ2-1, with unresolved D. V lost 4 bases to trimming and J lost 7 bases, with 5 bases between them. The germline CDR1 and CDR2 sequences are MNHEY and SMNVEV (reference sequence). The CDR3 loop spans 11 amino acids.

This clone is a singleton in its sample. The chain combines TRBV5-1 with TRBJ2-1; D is unresolved. Trimming removed 7 bases at V and 4 bases at J, with 18 bases between. From germline, CDR1 is SGHRS and CDR2 YFSETQ. The CDR3 totals 15 residues. The CDR3 nucleotides are TGCGCCAGCGTTTCTATGCCCCTACTGTACAATGAGCAGTTCTTC. Protein: CASVSMPLLYNEQFF.

This clone was seen once. The genes are TRBV6-1 and TRBJ1-1; D gene uncertain. The V and J ends lost 2 bases and 1 base respectively, with 8 bases between them. CDR3 length: 14 residues. Germline CDR1 MNHNS, CDR2 SASEGT. In nucleotides, the CDR3 is TGTGCCAGCAGTGAATTGGGTGCGAACACTGAAGCTTTCTTT. Translating it yields CASSELGANTEAFF.

The CDR3 bases are TGTGCCAGCAGTTCCATACTAGCTACAACGGTAGATACGCAGTATTTT. This encodes CASSSILATTVDTQYF. The chain combines TRBV27 with TRBJ2-3; tentative D call: TRBD2 (6 bases). There are 16 residues in the CDR3. The germline V gene has CDR1 MNHEY and CDR2 SMNVEV (reference sequence). Trimming took 4 bases from V and 5 from J, leaving 19 bases between them.